The table lists the clone carrying this TCR beta chain with a count of one. Antigen specificity is unknown. The sample comes from a study of PD-L1 blockade in urothelial cancer. The wider study: Atezolizumab 1,200 mg was given intravenously every 3 weeks, starting 2014. Study-level findings and limits: Tumor-associated blood clones were expanded more by durable-benefit patients at 3 weeks.

The table came from immunoSEQ multiplex PCR; TCRdb's copy has only in-frame clones and leaves some out. This sample has 70,000 or so clones; about 89% occur once, and the top ten carry roughly 3.3%. In germline, CDR1 is SEHNR, CDR2 FQNEAQ (reference sequence). The germline V and J ends were trimmed by 8 bases and 0 bases, with 16 bases remaining between them. The CDR3 consists of 15 residues. Material: PBMCs, obtained around atezolizumab (anti-PD-L1) treatment. This chain links TRBV7-9 with TRBJ1-1; possible D gene TRBD1, 6 bases. This TCR was recovered from a man aged 60 to 69 with urothelial cancer. The CDR3 loop is CASRGAPIMNTEAFF. In DNA form, the CDR3 reads TGTGCCAGCCGGGGGGCACCTATCATGAACACTGAAGCTTTCTTT.